This record looks at one T cell receptor (beta chain) sequence and its context. This specimen belongs to a study of control samples from healthy donors and cancer patients. The CDR3 covers 18 residues. The data were produced by immunoSEQ multiplex PCR, yet TCRdb's version contains in-frame clones alone and is incomplete. The ten most abundant clones cover 2.2% of a sample with about 210,000 clones. The TCR comes from a woman aged 30 to 39 in good health. The chain employs TRBV21-1 and TRBJ1-4. TRBV21-1 is described as a pseudogene. Sample: blood. The CDR3 loop is CACGGPPTGGTTNEKLFF. CDR3 coding DNA: TGTGCCTGTGGGGGACCTCCGACCGGTGGAACAACTAATGAAAAACTGTTTTTT.